This T cell receptor beta chain was sequenced during a study of shared clonotypes between healthy human individuals. Study-level findings and limits: Relative to clonotypes present in all four donors, those not shared had lower generation probabilities. Generally, naive subsets came out with larger estimated richness than memory subsets.

The table came from immunoSEQ multiplex PCR; TCRdb's copy has only in-frame clones and leaves some out. This table has about 680,000 clones, around 73% appearing once. In regard to this clone: The antigen remains undetermined.

CDR3 length equals 15 residues. Germline V CDR1 and CDR2: SSHAT, FNYEAQ (reference sequence). Trimming took 1 base from V and 5 from J; bases not matched to a gene: 6. The chain combines TRBV7-7 with TRBJ2-3; 7 nucleotides match TRBD2. The TCR originated in a woman in her twenties or thirties in good health. The sample comprised memory CD4+ T cells sorted from blood. The subset is: CD45RA-negative fraction. Here the CDR3 DNA reads TGTGCCAGCAGCTTAGTGGCGGGAGTGATAGATACGCAGTATTTT. Protein product: CASSLVAGVIDTQYF.